This T cell receptor beta chain is drawn from a study of breast tumors, draining lymph nodes, adjacent tissues. This clonotype was seen at least ten times. Just one base apart from a much larger clone, this may be a read error. Per germline, CDR1 SGHDN and CDR2 FVKESK. The CDR3 consists of 14 residues. TCRdb itself ran the multiplex PCR reads through MiXCR, one entry per CDR3 protein. The sample lists more than 250,000 distinct CDR3 sequences, 30% occurring once. The lymph nodes were axillary draining lymph nodes from breast cancer patients. The material sequenced was axillary lymph node tissue. The rearrangement joins TRBV14 to TRBJ2-5, with D possibly matching TRBD2 (6 bases). The TCR sequence derives from a female donor with breast cancer. Some clones in this sample may be carry-over from other donors' samples. DNA for the CDR3: TGTGCCAGCAGCCAAGGGTGGCGACTAGAGACCCAGTCCTTC. Its protein is CASSQGWRLETQSF.